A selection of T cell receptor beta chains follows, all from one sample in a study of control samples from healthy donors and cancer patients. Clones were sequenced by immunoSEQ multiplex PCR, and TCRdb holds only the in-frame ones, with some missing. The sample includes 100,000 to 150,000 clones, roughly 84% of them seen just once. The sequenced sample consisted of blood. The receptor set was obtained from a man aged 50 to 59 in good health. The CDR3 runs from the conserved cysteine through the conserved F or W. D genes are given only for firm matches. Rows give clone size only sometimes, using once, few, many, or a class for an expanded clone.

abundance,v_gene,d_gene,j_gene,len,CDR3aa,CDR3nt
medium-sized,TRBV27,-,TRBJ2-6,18,CASSLVGTGRSGANVLTF,TGTGCCAGCAGTTTAGTCGGGACGGGACGCTCTGGGGCCAACGTCCTGACTTTC
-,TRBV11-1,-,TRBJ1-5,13,CASSLDASQPQHF,TGTGCCAGCAGCTTAGATGCAAGTCAGCCCCAGCATTTT
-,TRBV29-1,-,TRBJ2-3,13,CSAPQVGPDTQYF,TGCAGCGCCCCCCAGGTGGGGCCCGATACGCAGTATTTT
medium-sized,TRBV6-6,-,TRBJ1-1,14,CASSYGAGNTEAFF,TGTGCCAGCAGTTACGGGGCAGGGAACACTGAAGCTTTCTTT
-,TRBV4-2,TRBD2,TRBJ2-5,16,CASSLSSGGTQETQYF,TGTGCCAGCAGCCTCTCTAGCGGGGGGACCCAAGAGACCCAGTACTTC
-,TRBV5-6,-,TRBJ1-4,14,CASSLGGGGEKLFF,TGTGCCAGCAGCTTGGGGGGTGGAGGTGAAAAACTGTTTTTT
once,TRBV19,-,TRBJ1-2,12,CASTGNFAGYTF,TGTGCCAGTACAGGGAATTTCGCTGGCTACACCTTC
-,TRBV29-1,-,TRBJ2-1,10,CSLQGNEQFF,TGCAGCCTTCAGGGGAATGAGCAGTTCTTC
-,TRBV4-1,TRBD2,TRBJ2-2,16,CASSPSHLADTGELFF,TGCGCCAGCAGTCCAAGTCATCTAGCGGACACCGGGGAGCTGTTTTTT
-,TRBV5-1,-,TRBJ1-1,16,CASSLGGPAMNTEAFF,TGCGCCAGCAGCTTGGGAGGGCCCGCCATGAACACTGAAGCTTTCTTT
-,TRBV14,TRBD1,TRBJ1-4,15,CASSPRTGANEKLFF,TGTGCCAGCAGCCCCCGGACAGGGGCAAATGAAAAACTGTTTTTT
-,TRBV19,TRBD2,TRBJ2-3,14,CASSSSGETDTQYF,TGTGCCAGTAGTTCAAGCGGGGAGACAGATACGCAGTATTTT
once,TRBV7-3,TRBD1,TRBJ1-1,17,CASSLGPGGGANTEAFF,TGTGCCAGCAGCTTGGGGCCGGGAGGGGGCGCGAACACTGAAGCTTTCTTT
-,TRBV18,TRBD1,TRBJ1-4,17,CASSPTGDRVTNEKLFF,TGTGCCAGCTCACCAACGGGGGACAGGGTAACTAATGAAAAACTGTTTTTT
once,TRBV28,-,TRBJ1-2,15,CASSSVDRTNYGYTF,TGTGCCAGCAGCTCCGTCGACAGAACTAACTATGGCTACACCTTC
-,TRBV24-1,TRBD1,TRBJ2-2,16,CATSDPRQGNTGELFF,TGTGCCACCAGTGATCCGCGACAGGGTAACACCGGGGAGCTGTTTTTT
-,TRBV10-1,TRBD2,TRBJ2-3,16,CASSDKTSGSTDTQYF,TGCGCCAGCAGTGACAAGACTAGCGGTAGCACAGATACGCAGTATTTT
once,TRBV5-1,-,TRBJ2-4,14,CASSLVPGKNIQYF,TGCGCCAGCAGCTTGGTCCCGGGGAAAAACATTCAGTACTTC
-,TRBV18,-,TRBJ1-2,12,CASSPGIYGYTF,TGTGCCAGCTCACCGGGAATCTATGGCTACACCTTC
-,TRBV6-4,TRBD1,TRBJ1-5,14,CASGEDRGCQPQHF,TGTGCCAGCGGGGAGGACAGGGGTTGTCAGCCCCAGCATTTT
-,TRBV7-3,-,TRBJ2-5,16,CASSPAGTSKRETQYF,TGTGCCAGCAGCCCCGCCGGGACATCAAAGCGAGAGACCCAGTACTTC
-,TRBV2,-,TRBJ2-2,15,CASSQADHTTGELFF,TGTGCCAGCAGCCAAGCTGACCATACCACCGGGGAGCTGTTTTTT
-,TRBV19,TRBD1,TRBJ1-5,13,CASDTGDKGPQHF,TGTGCCAGTGATACAGGGGACAAAGGGCCCCAGCATTTT
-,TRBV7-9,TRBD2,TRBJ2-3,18,CASSLAGSSSGATDTQYF,TGTGCCAGCAGCTTAGCGGGGTCCTCTAGCGGGGCGACAGATACGCAGTATTTT
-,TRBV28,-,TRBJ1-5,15,CASSHREYSNQPQHF,TGTGCCAGCAGTCACAGGGAATATAGCAATCAGCCCCAGCATTTT
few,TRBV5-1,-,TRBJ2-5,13,CASSLVAGQTQYF,TGCGCCAGCAGCTTGGTAGCAGGGCAGACCCAGTACTTC
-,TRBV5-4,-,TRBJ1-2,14,CASSLTGFNGGYTF,TGTGCCAGCAGCTTAACCGGGTTCAACGGTGGCTACACCTTC
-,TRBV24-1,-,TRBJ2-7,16,CATSDRDTPTPYEQYF,TGTGCCACCAGTGACCGGGACACCCCTACACCCTACGAGCAGTACTTC
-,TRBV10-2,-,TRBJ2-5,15,CASMTPGWDQETQYF,TGCGCCAGCATGACGCCCGGATGGGATCAAGAGACCCAGTACTTC
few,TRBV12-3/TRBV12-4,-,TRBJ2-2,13,CASIRTDTGELFF,TGTGCCAGCATCCGAACGGACACCGGGGAGCTGTTTTTT
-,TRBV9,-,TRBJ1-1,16,CASSVGGTGWVGEAFF,TGTGCCAGCAGCGTAGGGGGTACAGGGTGGGTCGGTGAAGCTTTCTTT
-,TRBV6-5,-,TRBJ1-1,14,CASSDLRGNTEAFF,TGTGCCAGCAGCGACCTCAGGGGGAACACTGAAGCTTTCTTT
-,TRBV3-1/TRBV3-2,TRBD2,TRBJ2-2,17,CASSQDSGGSRTGELFF,TGTGCCAGCAGCCAAGATTCGGGAGGGAGTCGCACCGGGGAGCTGTTTTTT
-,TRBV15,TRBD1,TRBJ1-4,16,CATSRARTGTNEKLFF,TGTGCCACCAGCAGAGCCCGGACAGGAACTAATGAAAAACTGTTTTTT
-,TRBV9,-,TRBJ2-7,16,CASSVEGIGIGYEQYF,TGTGCCAGCAGCGTAGAGGGTATAGGGATAGGCTACGAGCAGTACTTC
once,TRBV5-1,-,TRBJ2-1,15,CASSSRTGSYNEQFF,TGCGCCAGCAGCTCGCGGACGGGTTCCTACAATGAGCAGTTCTTC
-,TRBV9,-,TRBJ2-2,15,CASSLSLGGTGELFF,TGTGCCAGCAGCCTCAGCCTTGGGGGCACCGGGGAGCTGTTTTTT
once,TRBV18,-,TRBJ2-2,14,CASSLQGWTGELFF,TGTGCCAGCTCCCTACAGGGTTGGACCGGGGAGCTGTTTTTT
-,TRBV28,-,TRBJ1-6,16,CASSFDVLGSNSPLHF,TGTGCCAGCAGTTTCGACGTTTTGGGGTCAAATTCACCCCTCCACTTT
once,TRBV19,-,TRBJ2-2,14,CASSNLDIAGELFF,TGTGCCAGTAGTAACCTGGACATCGCCGGGGAGCTGTTTTTT
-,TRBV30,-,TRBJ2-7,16,CAWSTSGPWASYEQYF,TGTGCCTGGAGTACCTCGGGGCCCTGGGCAAGCTACGAGCAGTACTTC
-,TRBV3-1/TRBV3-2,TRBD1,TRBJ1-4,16,CASSQTGQGPWEKLFF,TGTGCCAGCAGCCAAACGGGACAGGGCCCGTGGGAAAAACTGTTTTTT
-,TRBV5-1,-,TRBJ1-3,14,CASSFGPSGNTIYF,TGCGCCAGCAGCTTCGGGCCCTCTGGAAACACCATATATTTT
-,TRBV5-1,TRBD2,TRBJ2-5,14,CASSWSSGGETQYF,TGCGCCAGCAGCTGGTCTAGCGGGGGGGAAACCCAGTACTTC
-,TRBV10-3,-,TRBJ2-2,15,CAISDSGPNTGELFF,TGTGCCATCAGCGACAGTGGTCCAAACACCGGGGAGCTGTTTTTT
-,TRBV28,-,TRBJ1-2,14,CASSLWDGTYGYTF,TGTGCCAGCAGTTTATGGGACGGGACCTATGGCTACACCTTC